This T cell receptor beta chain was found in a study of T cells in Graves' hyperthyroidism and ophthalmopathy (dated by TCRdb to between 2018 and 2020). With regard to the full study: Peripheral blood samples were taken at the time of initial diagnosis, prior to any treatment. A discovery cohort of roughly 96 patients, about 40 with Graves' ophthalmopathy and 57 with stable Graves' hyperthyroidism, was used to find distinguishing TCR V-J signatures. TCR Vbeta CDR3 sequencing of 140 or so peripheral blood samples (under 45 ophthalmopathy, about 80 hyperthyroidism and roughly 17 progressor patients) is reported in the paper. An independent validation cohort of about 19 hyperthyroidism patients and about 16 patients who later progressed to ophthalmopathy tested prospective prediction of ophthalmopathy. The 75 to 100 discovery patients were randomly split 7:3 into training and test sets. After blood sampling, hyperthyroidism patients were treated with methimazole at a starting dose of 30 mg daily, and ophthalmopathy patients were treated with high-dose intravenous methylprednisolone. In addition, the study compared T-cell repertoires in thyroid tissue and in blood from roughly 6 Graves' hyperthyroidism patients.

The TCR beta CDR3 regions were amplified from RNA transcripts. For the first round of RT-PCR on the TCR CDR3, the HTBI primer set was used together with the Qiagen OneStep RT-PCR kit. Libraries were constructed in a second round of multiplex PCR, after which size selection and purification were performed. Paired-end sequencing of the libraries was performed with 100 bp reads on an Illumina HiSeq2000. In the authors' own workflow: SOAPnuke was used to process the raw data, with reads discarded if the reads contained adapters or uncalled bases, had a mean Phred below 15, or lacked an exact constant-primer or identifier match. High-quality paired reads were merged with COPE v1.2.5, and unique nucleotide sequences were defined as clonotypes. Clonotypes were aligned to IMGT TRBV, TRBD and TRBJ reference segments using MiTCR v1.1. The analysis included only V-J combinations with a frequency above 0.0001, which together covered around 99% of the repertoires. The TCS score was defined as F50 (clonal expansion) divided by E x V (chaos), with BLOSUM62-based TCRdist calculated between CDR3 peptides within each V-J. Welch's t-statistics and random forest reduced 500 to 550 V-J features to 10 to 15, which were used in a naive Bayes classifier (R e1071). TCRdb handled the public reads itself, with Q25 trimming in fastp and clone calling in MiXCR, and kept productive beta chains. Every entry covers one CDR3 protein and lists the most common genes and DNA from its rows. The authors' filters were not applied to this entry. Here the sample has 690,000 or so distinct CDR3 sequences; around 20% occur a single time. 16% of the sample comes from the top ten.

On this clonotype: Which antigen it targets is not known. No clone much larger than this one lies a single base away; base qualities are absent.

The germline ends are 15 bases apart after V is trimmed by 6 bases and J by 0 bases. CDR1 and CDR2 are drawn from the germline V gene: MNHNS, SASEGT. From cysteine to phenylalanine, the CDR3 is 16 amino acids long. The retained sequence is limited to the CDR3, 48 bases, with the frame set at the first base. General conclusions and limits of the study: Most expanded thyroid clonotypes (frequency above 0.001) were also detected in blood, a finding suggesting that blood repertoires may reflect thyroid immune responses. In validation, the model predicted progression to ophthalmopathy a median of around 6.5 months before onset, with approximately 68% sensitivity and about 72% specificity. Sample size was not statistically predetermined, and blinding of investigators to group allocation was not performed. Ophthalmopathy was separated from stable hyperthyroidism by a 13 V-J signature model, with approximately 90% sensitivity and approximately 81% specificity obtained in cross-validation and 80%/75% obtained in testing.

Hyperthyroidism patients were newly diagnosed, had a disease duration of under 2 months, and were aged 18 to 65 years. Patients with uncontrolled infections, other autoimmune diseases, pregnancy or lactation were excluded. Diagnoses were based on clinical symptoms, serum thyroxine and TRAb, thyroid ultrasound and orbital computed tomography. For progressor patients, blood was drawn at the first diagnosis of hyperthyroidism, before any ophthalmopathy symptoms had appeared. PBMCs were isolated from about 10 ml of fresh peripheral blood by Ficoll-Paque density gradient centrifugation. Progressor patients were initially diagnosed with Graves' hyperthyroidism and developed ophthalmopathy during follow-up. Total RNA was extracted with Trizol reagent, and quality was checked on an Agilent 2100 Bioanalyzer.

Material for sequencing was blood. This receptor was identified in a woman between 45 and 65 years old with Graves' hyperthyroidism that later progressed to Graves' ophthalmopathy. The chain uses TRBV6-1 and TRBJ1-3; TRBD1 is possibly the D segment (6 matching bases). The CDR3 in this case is CASSALVRGSGNTIYF. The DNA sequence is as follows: TGTGCCAGCAGCGCACTGGTCAGGGGCTCTGGAAACACCATATATTTT.